The clone carrying this T cell receptor beta chain was observed at least ten times. These data are taken from a study of early T cells in non-severe SARS-CoV-2 infection. Across the whole study: Chains from this unsorted whole-blood bulk RNA could not be paired.

Looked up from germline, CDR1 is DFQATT and CDR2 is SNEGSKA (reference sequence). The CDR3 extends over 15 amino acids. V lost 0 bases and J lost 3; bases outside the gene matches: 6. TCRdb used MiXCR to reprocess the 5' RACE reads, holding one entry per CDR3 protein. The data hold about 15,000 distinct CDR3 sequences, with roughly 5.4% observed a single time. This material consisted of whole blood, taken at baseline. This clonotype was sampled from an adult who was a healthcare worker with PCR-confirmed SARS-CoV-2 infection or an uninfected control (not recorded which). V and J are TRBV20-1 and TRBJ2-7, with 9 nucleotides matching TRBD2. As DNA, the CDR3 is TGCAGTGCTAGAGATCAGAGCGGGGGGATCTACGAGCAGTACTTC. Translated, it gives CSARDQSGGIYEQYF.